Sequencing of this T cell receptor beta chain was carried out in a study of blood T cells in healthy people across ages. Together with a sample-barcoded 5' primer, a J-beta primer mix was included in a second PCR lasting roughly 6 to 12 cycles. TCRdb called the 5' RACE reads again in MiXCR, with one record for every CDR3 protein. The sample contains roughly 1,700,000 distinct CDR3 sequences, roughly 30% of which appear only once. This TCR was sampled from a woman in her twenties or thirties in good health. The sample comprised blood.

The CDR3 protein is CASSQGLAGVGAYEQYF. CDR3 nucleotides: TGTGCCAGCAGCCAGGGACTAGCGGGAGTGGGAGCCTACGAGCAGTACTTC. This chain links TRBV7-2 with TRBJ2-7, with 14 bases that match TRBD2. The CDR3 is 17 residues long. Germline CDR1 reads SGHTA; CDR2 reads FQGNSA. V shed 5 bases and J 2 bases; nucleotides not matched to a gene: 8.